The 4 T cell receptor beta chains listed next were all sequenced from one sample in a study of blood T cell repertoires in COVID-19. Some clones are missing from TCRdb's copy, which holds only in-frame ones; the method was immunoSEQ multiplex PCR. The table has 80,000 or so clones, 80% seen once; the top ten hold less than 6%. Sequencing was performed on peripheral blood. The receptors here all came from a woman aged 65 to 85 with acute or convalescent COVID-19.

The chain is built from TRBV4-2 and TRBJ1-5, with 7 bases that match TRBD1. Germline loops: CDR1 LGHNA, CDR2 YNFKEQ. The CDR3 spans 15 residues. V shed 0 bases and J 7 bases; nucleotides not matched to a gene: 6. The CDR3 loop reads CASSQDEGAGQPQHF. The CDR3 DNA follows: TGTGCCAGCAGCCAAGATGAGGGGGCAGGGCAGCCCCAGCATTTT.

This clone appeared once. V is TRBV12-3 or TRBV12-4 and J is TRBJ1-1, with a possible D match to TRBD1 (6 bases). This CDR3 comprises 12 residues. V lost 3 bases and J lost 4, with 6 bases in between. CDR3 in amino acids: CASSFRGTEAFF. The CDR3 DNA sequence: TGTGCCAGCAGTTTCAGGGGCACTGAAGCTTTCTTT.

J is TRBJ1-5 and V is TRBV6-5; a possible D gene is TRBD1 (6 bases). The CDR3 contains 14 residues. The V end was cut by 7 bases, the J end by 0 bases, with 10 bases between. Germline V lookup: CDR1 MNHEY, CDR2 SVGAGI. As DNA, the CDR3 is TGTGCCAGCAAAACAGGGCTTAGCAATCAGCCCCAGCATTTT. It codes for CASKTGLSNQPQHF.

J is TRBJ2-7 and V is TRBV13; 11 nucleotides agree with TRBD1. This CDR3 comprises 17 residues. Germline lookup yields CDR1 PRHDT and CDR2 FYEKMQ (reference sequence). With 0 bases clipped from V and 3 bases from J, the junction kept 7 bases outside the gene matches. CDR3 bases: TGTGCCAGCAGCTTAGGCCTAGGACAGGGGGCTTTCTACGAGCAGTACTTC. It translates to CASSLGLGQGAFYEQYF.